This T cell receptor (beta chain) stems from a study of human T cells and chemical hapten exposure. This clonotype has only a few counts. J was trimmed by 5 bases and V by 7 bases; bases with no gene match: 15. The CDR3 has 16 amino acids. The germline V gene has CDR1 SGHTA and CDR2 FQGTGA. This sample's time point: pre-sensitization, week 0. Indicated treatment: therapeutic diphenylcyclopropenone sensitization with weekly scalp DPC. From the RACE reads, TCRdb called clonotypes with MiXCR, one entry per CDR3 protein. In the table there are 300,000 to 450,000 distinct CDR3 sequences, 5% to 6.5% of which are singletons.

The genes are TRBV7-3 and TRBJ2-5; 8 positions match TRBD1. The material sequenced was whole blood, taken in connection with sensitization to the hapten diphenylcyclopropenone (DPC). This receptor was obtained from a woman aged 45-65 years with alopecia areata. Some clones in this sample may be carry-over from other donors' samples. This CDR3 is CASTTGGSGGKETQYF. Here the CDR3 DNA reads TGTGCCAGCACCACAGGGGGTAGCGGAGGGAAGGAGACCCAGTACTTC.